These T cell receptor beta chains were read from a single sample in a study of quantifying T cell responses using KT2 cells. Each CDR3 protein gets one entry after TCRdb re-called the UMI-ligation and nested PCR reads with MiXCR. The data hold 60,000 or so distinct CDR3 sequences, with about 12% observed a single time. Sample: PBMCs spiked with cells of the T cell clone KT2. The origin of the receptors is a human donor. CDR3s include the opening cysteine and the closing phenylalanine or tryptophan. A D gene is named only where the DNA matches it firmly. Expanded clones are given a class, and other clones once, few, many or no size at all.

d_call: TRBD1; j_call: TRBJ1-2; v_call: TRBV4-1; clone_size: NA; cdr3_aa: CASSPRTGSNYSYTF; cdr3_nt: TGCGCCAGCAGCCCCCGGACAGGGTCTAACTATAGCTACACCTTC
d_call: NA; j_call: TRBJ2-7; v_call: TRBV7-8; clone_size: many; cdr3_aa: CASSLLRGGYEQYF; cdr3_nt: TGTGCCAGCAGCTTGTTAAGGGGGGGCTACGAGCAGTACTTC
d_call: NA; j_call: TRBJ1-1; v_call: TRBV5-6; clone_size: many; cdr3_aa: CASSGGAEAFF; cdr3_nt: TGTGCCAGCAGCGGGGGGGCTGAAGCTTTCTTT
d_call: TRBD1; j_call: TRBJ2-3; v_call: TRBV6-4; clone_size: NA; cdr3_aa: CASSDSGTGGPDTQYF; cdr3_nt: TGTGCCAGCAGTGACTCGGGGACAGGGGGCCCAGATACGCAGTATTTT
d_call: NA; j_call: TRBJ1-3; v_call: TRBV5-1; clone_size: few; cdr3_aa: CASSDTTGNTIYF; cdr3_nt: TGCGCCAGCAGTGACACGACTGGAAACACCATATATTTT
d_call: TRBD1; j_call: TRBJ2-1; v_call: TRBV3-1; clone_size: NA; cdr3_aa: CASSQQTGVNEQFF; cdr3_nt: TGTGCCAGCAGCCAGCAGACAGGGGTTAATGAGCAGTTCTTC
d_call: NA; j_call: TRBJ1-4; v_call: TRBV27; clone_size: many; cdr3_aa: CASSLTGREKLFF; cdr3_nt: TGTGCCAGCAGTTTGACAGGTCGTGAAAAACTGTTTTTT
d_call: NA; j_call: TRBJ2-2; v_call: TRBV2; clone_size: few; cdr3_aa: CASRLFGGSTGELFF; cdr3_nt: TGTGCCAGCAGGTTGTTTGGCGGTAGCACCGGGGAGCTGTTTTTT
d_call: TRBD1; j_call: TRBJ1-5; v_call: TRBV2; clone_size: NA; cdr3_aa: CASSDTGGRQPQHF; cdr3_nt: TGTGCCAGCAGTGATACAGGGGGCCGCCAGCCCCAGCATTTT
d_call: TRBD1; j_call: TRBJ1-3; v_call: TRBV12-5; clone_size: NA; cdr3_aa: CASGLAPGGLAGNTIYF; cdr3_nt: TGTGCTAGTGGTTTGGCGCCAGGGGGGTTAGCTGGAAACACCATATATTTT
d_call: NA; j_call: TRBJ2-7; v_call: TRBV12-3/TRBV12-4; clone_size: NA; cdr3_aa: CASSPGLVYEQYF; cdr3_nt: TGTGCCAGCAGCCCCGGCCTGGTCTACGAGCAGTACTTC
d_call: TRBD2; j_call: TRBJ2-1; v_call: TRBV5-1; clone_size: few; cdr3_aa: CASSYGTSLSSYNEQFF; cdr3_nt: TGCGCCAGCAGCTACGGGACTAGCTTGAGCTCCTACAATGAGCAGTTCTTC
d_call: NA; j_call: TRBJ1-4; v_call: TRBV27; clone_size: NA; cdr3_aa: CASKPDGTSYNEKLFF; cdr3_nt: TGTGCCAGCAAGCCCGATGGGACTTCCTATAATGAAAAACTGTTTTTT
d_call: TRBD2; j_call: TRBJ2-3; v_call: TRBV6-4; clone_size: NA; cdr3_aa: CASSPTSGASTDTQYF; cdr3_nt: TGTGCCAGCAGTCCGACTAGCGGGGCGAGCACAGATACGCAGTATTTT
d_call: NA; j_call: TRBJ2-3; v_call: TRBV18; clone_size: many; cdr3_aa: CASSRDSATDTQYF; cdr3_nt: TGTGCCAGCTCACGCGACAGTGCGACAGATACGCAGTATTTT
d_call: NA; j_call: TRBJ2-1; v_call: TRBV11-3; clone_size: few; cdr3_aa: CASSLTSSYNEQFF; cdr3_nt: TGTGCCAGCAGCTTGACCTCCTCCTACAATGAGCAGTTCTTC
d_call: NA; j_call: TRBJ2-5; v_call: TRBV29-1; clone_size: NA; cdr3_aa: CSVALGETQYF; cdr3_nt: TGCAGCGTTGCCCTGGGGGAGACCCAGTACTTC
d_call: TRBD2; j_call: TRBJ2-3; v_call: TRBV30; clone_size: few; cdr3_aa: CAWDSGNTDTQYF; cdr3_nt: TGTGCCTGGGATAGCGGGAACACAGATACGCAGTATTTT
d_call: TRBD2; j_call: TRBJ2-3; v_call: TRBV29-1; clone_size: NA; cdr3_aa: CSVGRGGATDTQYF; cdr3_nt: TGCAGCGTTGGTCGCGGGGGGGCCACAGATACGCAGTATTTT
d_call: NA; j_call: TRBJ1-5; v_call: TRBV2; clone_size: many; cdr3_aa: CASNPQGLNQPQHF; cdr3_nt: TGTGCCAGCAACCCCCAGGGTCTCAATCAGCCCCAGCATTTT
d_call: NA; j_call: TRBJ1-2; v_call: TRBV6-2/TRBV6-3; clone_size: few; cdr3_aa: CASSYSVYGYTF; cdr3_nt: TGTGCCAGCAGTTATTCAGTTTATGGCTACACCTTC
d_call: TRBD1; j_call: TRBJ1-1; v_call: TRBV4-1; clone_size: NA; cdr3_aa: CASSQVGTGRTEAFF; cdr3_nt: TGCGCCAGCAGCCAAGTTGGGACAGGGAGGACTGAAGCTTTCTTT
d_call: NA; j_call: TRBJ1-5; v_call: TRBV10-2; clone_size: NA; cdr3_aa: CATKKGRDQPQHF; cdr3_nt: TGCGCCACCAAGAAGGGGCGGGATCAGCCCCAGCATTTT
d_call: NA; j_call: TRBJ2-2; v_call: TRBV6-5; clone_size: many; cdr3_aa: CASRLQAPRLSNSGELFF; cdr3_nt: TGTGCCAGCCGTCTCCAGGCTCCCAGGTTATCCAATTCCGGGGAGCTGTTTTTT
d_call: NA; j_call: TRBJ2-7; v_call: TRBV10-3; clone_size: few; cdr3_aa: CAISESGTGGNEQYF; cdr3_nt: TGTGCCATCAGTGAGTCCGGAACAGGAGGCAACGAGCAGTACTTC
d_call: NA; j_call: TRBJ2-7; v_call: TRBV5-5; clone_size: NA; cdr3_aa: CASSSRGRASYEQYF; cdr3_nt: TGTGCCAGCAGCTCCAGGGGGAGGGCTAGCTACGAGCAGTACTTC
d_call: NA; j_call: TRBJ2-2; v_call: TRBV3-1; clone_size: few; cdr3_aa: CASSQESAGGTGELFF; cdr3_nt: TGTGCCAGCAGCCAAGAGTCGGCAGGGGGGACCGGGGAGCTGTTTTTT
d_call: NA; j_call: TRBJ2-6; v_call: TRBV21-1; clone_size: NA; cdr3_aa: CASSKKERGWSGANVLTF; cdr3_nt: TGTGCCAGCAGCAAAAAGGAAAGGGGGTGGTCTGGGGCCAACGTCCTGACTTTC
d_call: NA; j_call: TRBJ2-1; v_call: TRBV11-2; clone_size: many; cdr3_aa: CASSRLSASLQFVQFF; cdr3_nt: TGTGCCAGCAGCCGACTCAGTGCGAGCTTACAATTCGTGCAGTTCTTC
d_call: NA; j_call: TRBJ1-5; v_call: TRBV20-1; clone_size: NA; cdr3_aa: CSAKGQFNQPQHF; cdr3_nt: TGCAGTGCTAAAGGACAGTTTAATCAGCCCCAGCATTTT
d_call: TRBD2; j_call: TRBJ2-1; v_call: TRBV20-1; clone_size: many; cdr3_aa: CSAPHGLAGGNEQFF; cdr3_nt: TGCAGTGCCCCGCACGGACTAGCGGGGGGAAATGAGCAGTTCTTC
d_call: NA; j_call: TRBJ2-5; v_call: TRBV11-1; clone_size: NA; cdr3_aa: CASSLDADPRIAQYF; cdr3_nt: TGTGCCAGCAGCTTAGACGCTGACCCAAGGATCGCCCAGTACTTC
d_call: NA; j_call: TRBJ2-2; v_call: TRBV7-8; clone_size: few; cdr3_aa: CASSLSSAGPAGELFF; cdr3_nt: TGTGCCAGCAGCTTAAGTTCCGCGGGACCAGCCGGGGAGCTGTTTTTT
d_call: NA; j_call: TRBJ2-5; v_call: TRBV18; clone_size: few; cdr3_aa: CASSIFIGQETQYF; cdr3_nt: TGTGCCAGCTCCATCTTTATCGGCCAAGAGACCCAGTACTTC
d_call: TRBD2; j_call: TRBJ2-3; v_call: TRBV3-1; clone_size: few; cdr3_aa: CASSRGLAGFTDTQYF; cdr3_nt: TGTGCCAGCAGCCGAGGACTAGCGGGGTTCACAGATACGCAGTATTTT
d_call: TRBD2; j_call: TRBJ2-7; v_call: TRBV12-3/TRBV12-4; clone_size: many; cdr3_aa: CASSLGGGPGSYEQYF; cdr3_nt: TGTGCCAGCAGTTTAGGCGGGGGTCCGGGGTCCTACGAGCAGTACTTC
d_call: NA; j_call: TRBJ1-4; v_call: TRBV27; clone_size: NA; cdr3_aa: CASSRRTETLATNEKLFF; cdr3_nt: TGTGCCAGCAGTCGCCGGACGGAAACCCTTGCAACTAATGAAAAACTGTTTTTT
d_call: NA; j_call: TRBJ2-6; v_call: TRBV15; clone_size: many; cdr3_aa: CATSKDRSGANVLTF; cdr3_nt: TGTGCCACCAGCAAGGACAGATCTGGGGCCAACGTCCTGACTTTC
d_call: TRBD2; j_call: TRBJ2-7; v_call: TRBV28; clone_size: few; cdr3_aa: CASSLDRTSGGYEQYF; cdr3_nt: TGTGCCAGCAGTTTAGATAGGACTAGCGGAGGCTACGAGCAGTACTTC
d_call: TRBD2; j_call: TRBJ2-6; v_call: TRBV2; clone_size: few; cdr3_aa: CASSLSSGGSGANVLTF; cdr3_nt: TGTGCCAGCAGTCTTAGTAGCGGGGGGTCTGGGGCCAACGTCCTGACTTTC
d_call: TRBD2; j_call: TRBJ2-3; v_call: TRBV5-6; clone_size: few; cdr3_aa: CASSSPGLAGPGPRDTQYF; cdr3_nt: TGTGCCAGCAGCTCGCCGGGACTAGCGGGCCCCGGCCCAAGAGATACGCAGTATTTT
d_call: NA; j_call: TRBJ1-1; v_call: TRBV20-1; clone_size: NA; cdr3_aa: CSAIQGLGTEAFF; cdr3_nt: TGCAGTGCTATTCAAGGGTTAGGAACTGAAGCTTTCTTT
d_call: NA; j_call: TRBJ2-1; v_call: TRBV5-1; clone_size: NA; cdr3_aa: CASRWTTPNNEQFF; cdr3_nt: TGCGCCAGCAGGTGGACTACCCCAAACAATGAGCAGTTCTTC
d_call: NA; j_call: TRBJ2-2; v_call: TRBV15; clone_size: NA; cdr3_aa: CATSIGQTTGELFF; cdr3_nt: TGTGCCACCAGCATAGGACAGACCACCGGGGAGCTGTTTTTT
d_call: NA; j_call: TRBJ2-1; v_call: TRBV12-3/TRBV12-4; clone_size: many; cdr3_aa: CASSADRSRGQFF; cdr3_nt: TGTGCCAGCAGTGCAGACAGGTCGAGAGGGCAGTTCTTC
d_call: NA; j_call: TRBJ2-1; v_call: TRBV29-1; clone_size: NA; cdr3_aa: CSVAGGTYNEQFF; cdr3_nt: TGCAGCGTTGCTGGGGGGACCTACAATGAGCAGTTCTTC
d_call: TRBD1; j_call: TRBJ2-7; v_call: TRBV13; clone_size: few; cdr3_aa: CASSLAGTAPSYEQYF; cdr3_nt: TGTGCCAGCAGCTTAGCCGGGACAGCACCTTCCTACGAGCAGTACTTC
d_call: NA; j_call: TRBJ2-1; v_call: TRBV20-1; clone_size: NA; cdr3_aa: CSARDYSGLRDEQFF; cdr3_nt: TGCAGTGCTAGAGATTATAGCGGCCTTCGGGATGAGCAGTTCTTC
d_call: NA; j_call: TRBJ2-7; v_call: TRBV12-3/TRBV12-4; clone_size: NA; cdr3_aa: CASSSRQVVF; cdr3_nt: TGTGCCAGCAGTTCCCGACAGGTCGTCTTC
d_call: NA; j_call: TRBJ1-1; v_call: TRBV18; clone_size: many; cdr3_aa: CASSAGHHEAFF; cdr3_nt: TGTGCCAGCTCGGCGGGACACCACGAAGCTTTCTTT
d_call: NA; j_call: TRBJ1-2; v_call: TRBV7-2; clone_size: many; cdr3_aa: CASSLQGTPLNYGYTF; cdr3_nt: TGTGCCAGCAGCTTACAGGGGACCCCCCTTAACTATGGCTACACCTTC
d_call: NA; j_call: TRBJ1-3; v_call: TRBV12-3/TRBV12-4; clone_size: NA; cdr3_aa: CASTARGESGNTIYF; cdr3_nt: TGTGCCAGCACTGCCAGGGGAGAGTCTGGAAACACCATATATTTT
d_call: TRBD2; j_call: TRBJ2-3; v_call: TRBV2; clone_size: few; cdr3_aa: CASSRVGLAGHDTQYF; cdr3_nt: TGTGCCAGCAGCCGGGTGGGTTTAGCGGGTCACGATACGCAGTATTTT
d_call: TRBD2; j_call: TRBJ2-7; v_call: TRBV2; clone_size: NA; cdr3_aa: CASSEVGGLDRYEQYF; cdr3_nt: TGTGCCAGCAGTGAAGTGGGAGGACTAGATAGGTACGAGCAGTACTTC
d_call: NA; j_call: TRBJ1-1; v_call: TRBV7-9; clone_size: few; cdr3_aa: CASSLGAKTNTEAFF; cdr3_nt: TGTGCCAGCAGCTTAGGAGCAAAGACGAACACTGAAGCTTTCTTT
d_call: NA; j_call: TRBJ2-5; v_call: TRBV12-3/TRBV12-4; clone_size: many; cdr3_aa: CASSPDPREIMSETQYF; cdr3_nt: TGTGCCAGCAGCCCCGACCCCCGGGAGATCATGTCGGAGACCCAGTACTTC
d_call: NA; j_call: TRBJ2-7; v_call: TRBV2; clone_size: NA; cdr3_aa: CASSLPTGVLYEQYF; cdr3_nt: TGTGCCAGCAGCCTTCCCACGGGAGTTTTGTACGAGCAGTACTTC